Following are 16 T cell receptor beta chains from one sample sequenced in a study of beta chain features in type 1 diabetes. Study results and limitations: There was a moderate but significant shortening of TCRB CDR3s in all four CD4+ subsets of Type 1 diabetes patients.

The entirety of the isolated RNA underwent reverse transcription, so expressed TCRB transcripts were sequenced. Sequencing was performed with immunoSEQ multiplex PCR; in TCRdb, only in-frame clones are kept and a portion is missing. The table has about 370,000 clones, around 9.6% seen once. Antigen specificity for these receptors is unknown. Sequenced input: central memory CD4+ T cells from blood. These receptors were obtained from a man in his thirties or forties with type 1 diabetes.

Turning to this clone: Distinct nucleotide sequences in the sample also encode this CDR3. This chain uses TRBV6-5 with TRBJ1-1; D gene ambiguous. Germline assignment: CDR1 MNHEY and CDR2 SVGAGI. This CDR3 has 13 amino acids. V was clipped by 2 bases and J by 6 bases, with 10 bases between them. CDR3: CASSYRDRSEAFF. The CDR3, as DNA: TGTGCCAGCAGTTACAGGGATAGGTCTGAAGCTTTCTTT.

This clone occurred many times. V gene TRBV5-1 combines with J gene TRBJ2-7, with 7 bases that match TRBD1. V shed 4 bases and J 1 base; nucleotides not matched to a gene: 8. The CDR3 is made up of 15 amino acids. Germline values: CDR1 SGHRS, CDR2 YFSETQ. The CDR3 coding sequence is TGCGCCAGCAGCGAGACAGGGTTGGCGTCCTACGAGCAGTACTTC. Translated, it gives CASSETGLASYEQYF.

Details on this clone: Since the CDR3 does not end with the conserved phenylalanine or tryptophan, this likely comes from a read error. The chain couples TRBV19 to TRBJ2-7, with D tentatively TRBD2 (5 bases). The V end lost 4 bases, the J end lost 4 bases, and 8 bases lay between the germline ends. CDR1 and CDR2 from the germline V gene are LNHDA and SQIVND (reference sequence). The CDR3 is 12 residues long. The CDR3 region has the DNA TGTGCCAGTAGTACTTCGGGGTACGAGCAGTACTTG. It encodes CASSTSGYEQYL.

This clone was seen a few times. The genes are TRBV2 and TRBJ2-7, with 12 bases lining up with TRBD2. This CDR3 has 15 residues. The V gene end was trimmed by 4 bases and the J gene end by 3 bases; junction bases not matched to a gene: 4. Germline lookup yields CDR1 SNHLY and CDR2 FYNNEI. Here the CDR3 reads CASSGTSGKGYEQYF. DNA for the CDR3: TGTGCCAGCAGTGGGACTAGCGGGAAGGGCTACGAGCAGTACTTC. The full variable domain, in which reference TRBV2 and TRBJ2-7 provide the parts outside the CDR3, is EPEVTQTPSHQVTQMGQEVILRCVPISNHLYFYWYRQILGQKVEFLVSFYNNEISEKSEIFDDQFSVERPDGSNFTLKIRSTKLEDSAMYFCASSGTSGKGYEQYFGPGTRLTVT.

This clone was counted only a few times. V and J are TRBV5-1 and TRBJ2-2; no firm D call. With 1 base removed from V and 5 bases from J, the gap between germline ends came to 9 bases. The CDR3 consists of 14 residues. In germline, CDR1 is SGHRS, CDR2 YFSETQ. The CDR3 sequence is CASSLYGTTGELFF. CDR3 bases: TGCGCCAGCAGCTTGTATGGCACGACCGGGGAGCTGTTTTTT.

In DNA, the CDR3 is TGTGCCAGCAGCCAAGACCCAGGTTACAATGAGCAGTTCTTC. Translation gives CASSQDPGYNEQFF. The chain carries TRBV5-4 and TRBJ2-1; no definite D call. Germline CDR1 SGHNT, CDR2 YYREEE (reference sequence). The CDR3 is 14 residues long. V gave up 4 bases and J gave up 4 bases, with 12 bases separating them.

The rearrangement uses TRBV4-3 and TRBJ2-3; weak D call: TRBD2 (6 bases). The CDR3 contains 17 residues. Germline V gives CDR1 LGHNA, CDR2 YSLEER. Trimming took off 0 bases at V and 3 bases at J, with 16 bases between the two ends. The CDR3 reads CASSQDRTWGDTDTQYF. The CDR3 bases are TGCGCCAGCAGCCAAGATCGAACTTGGGGGGATACAGATACGCAGTATTTT.

The chain combines TRBV7-6 with TRBJ2-3; 10 bases map to TRBD2. V shed 1 base and J 3 bases; nucleotides not matched to a gene: 7. Germline V gives CDR1 SGHVS, CDR2 FNYEAQ. The CDR3 has 17 amino acids. In DNA form, the CDR3 reads TGTGCCAGCAGCTTAGGGGCTAGCGGGAGTACAACAGATACGCAGTATTTT. This sequence encodes CASSLGASGSTTDTQYF.

This clone was found a few times. The gene calls are TRBV7-8 and TRBJ2-5; D not certain. Matching the DNA end better, TRBJ2-7 makes the J call doubtful. CDR1 SGHVS and CDR2 FQNEAQ come from the germline V gene. CDR3 length equals 13 residues. The CDR3 region has the DNA TGTGCCAGCAGCTTTCGAGCTGTGTACGAGCAGTACTTC. It is translated as CASSFRAVYEQYF.

This clone was observed a handful of times. This sequence joins TRBV28 and TRBJ2-7; tentative D call: TRBD1 (6 bases). CDR1 and CDR2 from the germline V gene are MDHEN and SYDVKM. The length of the CDR3 is 16 residues. V lost 1 base to trimming and J lost 0 bases, with 13 bases between them. The DNA for the CDR3 is TGTGCCAGCAGTTTATATCAGGGGTGGAGCTCCTACGAGCAGTACTTC. This sequence encodes CASSLYQGWSSYEQYF.

The chain combines TRBV7-7 with TRBJ2-3; unclear D gene. This CDR3 is 14 amino acids long. The germline V gene encodes CDR1 SSHAT and CDR2 FNYEAQ (reference sequence). Trimming left V 1 base short and J 3 bases short, with 8 bases between. The CDR3 region is CASSLEGHTDTQYF. The CDR3 DNA is TGTGCCAGCAGCTTAGAAGGGCATACAGATACGCAGTATTTT.

This clone was seen only a few times. Written as DNA, the CDR3 is TGTGCCAGCAGCTTACTTGCGGCCTCCTACGAGCAGTACTTC. It yields the protein CASSLLAASYEQYF. V and J are TRBV7-2 and TRBJ2-7; D gene unclear. This CDR3 is 14 amino acids long. Germline values: CDR1 SGHTA, CDR2 FQGNSA. Trimming took off 2 bases at V and 0 bases at J, with 8 bases between the two ends.

This clone was seen only a few times. The J gene is TRBJ2-7, the V gene TRBV6-5; D may correspond to TRBD1 or TRBD2 (5 bases each). Germline CDR1 is MNHEY and CDR2 is SVGAGI. CDR3 length: 10 residues. Trimming stripped 5 bases from V and 12 bases from J, with 11 bases between. The CDR3 nucleotides are TGTGCCAGCAGTGGGGGACGGTGGTACTTC. This encodes CASSGGRWYF.

J is TRBJ1-2 and V is TRBV28, with TRBD1 matching over 7 bases. After removal of 5 bases from V and 5 bases from J, the junction contained 8 bases not matched to a gene. CDR1 and CDR2 (germline): MDHEN, SYDVKM. This CDR3 spans 14 amino acids. Here the CDR3 reads CASSLITGEYGYTF. CDR3 nucleotide sequence: TGTGCCAGCAGTCTGATAACAGGGGAATATGGCTACACCTTC.

The rearrangement links TRBV19 to TRBJ1-4; 7 bases match TRBD1. CDR1 and CDR2 from the germline V gene are LNHDA and SQIVND (reference sequence). This CDR3 spans 16 amino acids. Losses at the gene ends were 5 bases for V and 0 bases for J; bases not matched to a gene: 6. In DNA form, the CDR3 reads TGTGCCAGTAGTCCGACAGGGAGAGCAACTAATGAAAAACTGTTTTTT. Its translation: CASSPTGRATNEKLFF.

In this sample, this clone turned up many times. The chain is built from TRBV28 and TRBJ1-5; D remains ambiguous. Trimming took off 5 bases at V and 0 bases at J, with 26 bases between the two ends. This CDR3 region has 20 residues. Per germline, CDR1 MDHEN and CDR2 SYDVKM. This chain's CDR3 is CASSAGSRLLGIYSNQPQHF. In DNA, the CDR3 is TGTGCCAGCAGTGCCGGCAGTCGGCTTTTGGGGATATATAGCAATCAGCCCCAGCATTTT.